The TCR beta chain under discussion was sequenced for a study of regulatory T cells in long-lasting Graves disease. Time point of the sample: persistent/refractory GD, antithyroid drugs over 5 years with positive TRAb. RNA from PBMCs was the source of the TCR library. Diagnoses of Graves' disease were made by American Thyroid Association guidelines. Arm-PCR of CDR3 regions with iRepertoire HTBI primers generated TCR beta libraries. TCRdb independently ran MiXCR on the multiplex PCR reads; one entry per CDR3 protein. The table records under 350,000 distinct CDR3 sequences, roughly a fifth of them present only once. From germline, CDR1 is LGHNA and CDR2 YSLEER. Between the trimmed V and J ends, which lost 6 bases and 4 bases, there was a span of 13 bases. The CDR3 has 15 amino acids.

The source is a female donor with Graves disease. This specimen was peripheral blood mononuclear cells (PBMCs), taken when the disease was refractory, from a patient treated with antithyroid drugs. The J gene is TRBJ1-6, the V gene TRBV4-3, with TRBD1 as a possible D gene (5 bases). The CDR3 region is CASRHGGRYNSPLHF. CDR3 in DNA: TGCGCCAGCAGACACGGGGGACGGTATAATTCACCCCTCCACTTT.